This TCR beta chain was profiled in a study of vaccination and CD4 T cells after COVID-19. Study-level information: Overlapping peptides covering the spike proteins of SARS-CoV-2, HCoV-NL63, HCoV-OC43 and HCoV-229E were added to stimulate cells.

Study results and caveats: Post-vaccination reactive clonotypes (median 38) did not differ significantly from post-infection (approximately 22).

Oncomine TCR Beta short-read sequencing was applied to DNA from cultured CD4+ T cells. Investigators isolated genomic DNA from cultured CD4+ T cells. A single record per CDR3 protein comes from TCRdb applying MiXCR to the PCR reads. Of fewer than 5,000 distinct CDR3 sequences in the sample, around 71% were seen once. Noted treatment: approximately 9-day PBMC culture with coronavirus spike peptide pools or control peptides (ViraFEST assay). The unexposed donor provided CD4+ T cells, which were taken before the COVID-19 pandemic (2011-2018). Details on this clonotype: Its antigen is still unknown.

Germline lookup yields CDR1 SGHTA and CDR2 FQGNSA. Trimming took off 11 bases at V and 4 bases at J, with 15 bases between the two ends. The CDR3 has 13 amino acids. The V call is TRBV7-2, the J call TRBJ1-3; D is unresolved. Source material: CD4+ T cells from blood, cultured in vitro. The sequence came from a human donor in good health. The CDR3 here is CAVAGKSGNTIYF. In nucleotides, the CDR3 is TGTGCCGTAGCGGGGAAGTCCGGAAACACCATATATTTT.